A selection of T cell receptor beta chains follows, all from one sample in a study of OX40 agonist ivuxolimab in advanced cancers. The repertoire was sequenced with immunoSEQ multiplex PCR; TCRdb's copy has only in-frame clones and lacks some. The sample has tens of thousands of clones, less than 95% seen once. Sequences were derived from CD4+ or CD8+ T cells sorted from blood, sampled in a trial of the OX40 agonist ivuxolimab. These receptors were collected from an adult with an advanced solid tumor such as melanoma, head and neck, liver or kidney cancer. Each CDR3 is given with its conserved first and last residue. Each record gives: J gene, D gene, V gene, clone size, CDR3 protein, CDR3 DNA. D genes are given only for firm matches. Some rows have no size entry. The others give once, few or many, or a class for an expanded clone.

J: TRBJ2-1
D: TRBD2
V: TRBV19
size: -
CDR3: CASSMAAGGPYNEQFF
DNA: TGTGCCAGTAGTATGGCTGCGGGGGGACCCTACAATGAGCAGTTCTTC

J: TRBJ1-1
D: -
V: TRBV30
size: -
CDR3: CAWSVQGNTEAFF
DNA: TGTGCCTGGAGTGTACAAGGGAACACTGAAGCTTTCTTT

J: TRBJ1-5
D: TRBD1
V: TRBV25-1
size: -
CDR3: CASGGTGFIGPQHF
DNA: TGTGCCAGCGGCGGGACAGGGTTTATAGGGCCCCAGCATTTT

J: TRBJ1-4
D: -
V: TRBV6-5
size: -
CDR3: CASSYSQMGEKLFF
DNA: TGTGCCAGCAGTTACTCCCAGATGGGTGAAAAACTGTTTTTT

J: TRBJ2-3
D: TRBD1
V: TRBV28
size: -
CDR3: CASSRGQGSTDTQYF
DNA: TGTGCCAGCAGCCGGGGACAGGGTAGCACAGATACGCAGTATTTT

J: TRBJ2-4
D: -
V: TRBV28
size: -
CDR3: CASSGRQVLIQYF
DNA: TGTGCCAGCAGTGGACGACAGGTTCTCATTCAGTACTTC

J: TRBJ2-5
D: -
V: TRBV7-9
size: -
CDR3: CASSLGYRLETQYF
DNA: TGTGCCAGCAGCTTAGGATACCGATTGGAGACCCAGTACTTC

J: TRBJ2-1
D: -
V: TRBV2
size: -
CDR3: CASSLEFF
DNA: TGTGCCAGCAGTCTCGAGTTCTTC

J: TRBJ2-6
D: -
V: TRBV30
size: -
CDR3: CAWILGADDSGANVLTF
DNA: TGTGCCTGGATCCTTGGGGCTGACGACTCTGGGGCCAACGTCCTGACTTTC

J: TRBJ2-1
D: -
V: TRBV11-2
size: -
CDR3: CASSLVSEQFF
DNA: TGTGCCAGCAGCTTGGTGAGTGAGCAGTTCTTC

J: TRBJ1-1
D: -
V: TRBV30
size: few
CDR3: CAWSVIWSRMNTEAFF
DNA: TGTGCCTGGAGTGTCATTTGGTCCCGGATGAACACTGAAGCTTTCTTT

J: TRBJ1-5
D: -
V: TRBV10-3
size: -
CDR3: CASSSIHSQNNQPQHF
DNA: TGTGCCAGTTCCTCAATACATAGTCAAAATAATCAGCCCCAGCATTTT

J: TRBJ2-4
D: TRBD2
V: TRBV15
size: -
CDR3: CATSKGRASGSSKNIQYF
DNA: TGTGCCACCAGCAAGGGCAGAGCTAGCGGGAGTTCAAAAAACATTCAGTACTTC

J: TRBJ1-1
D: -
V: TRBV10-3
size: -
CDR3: CATGDITEAFF
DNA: TGTGCCACTGGTGACATCACTGAAGCTTTCTTT

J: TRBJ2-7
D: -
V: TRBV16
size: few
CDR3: CASSQGYEQYF
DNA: TGTGCCAGCAGCCAGGGCTACGAGCAGTACTTC

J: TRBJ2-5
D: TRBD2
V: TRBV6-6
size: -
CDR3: CASSLAGVQETQYF
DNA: TGTGCCAGCAGCCTAGCGGGGGTCCAAGAGACCCAGTACTTC

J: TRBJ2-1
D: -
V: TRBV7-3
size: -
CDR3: CASSLKPWLAAYNEQFF
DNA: TGTGCCAGCAGCTTAAAACCGTGGCTAGCTGCCTACAATGAGCAGTTCTTC

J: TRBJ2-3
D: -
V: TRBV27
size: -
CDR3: CASSPGADTQYF
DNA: TGTGCCAGCAGTCCTGGCGCAGATACGCAGTATTTT

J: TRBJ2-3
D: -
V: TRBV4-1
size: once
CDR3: CASSQEPRVGTDTQYF
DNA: TGCGCCAGCAGCCAAGAGCCCAGGGTAGGGACAGATACGCAGTATTTT

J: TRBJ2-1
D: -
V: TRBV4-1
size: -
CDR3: CASSHIGERLYNEQFF
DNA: TGCGCCAGCAGCCACATAGGGGAGAGATTGTACAATGAGCAGTTCTTC

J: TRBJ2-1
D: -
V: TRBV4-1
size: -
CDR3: CASSHGALRRGAFNEQFF
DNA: TGCGCCAGCAGCCACGGCGCCCTTAGGAGGGGGGCATTCAATGAGCAGTTCTTC

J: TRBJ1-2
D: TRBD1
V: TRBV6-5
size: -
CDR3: CASGGTGSNYGYTF
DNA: TGTGCCAGCGGCGGGACAGGGTCTAACTATGGCTACACCTTC

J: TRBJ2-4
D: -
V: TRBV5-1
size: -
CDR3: CASSLVGRADIQYF
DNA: TGCGCCAGCAGCTTGGTGGGTAGGGCGGACATTCAGTACTTC

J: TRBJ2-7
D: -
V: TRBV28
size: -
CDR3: CASSYPRGYEQYF
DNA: TGTGCCAGCAGTTACCCCCGGGGCTACGAGCAGTACTTC

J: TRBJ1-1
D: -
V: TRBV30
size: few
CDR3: CAWSVLSTAEAFF
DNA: TGTGCCTGGAGTGTACTATCGACGGCTGAGGCTTTCTTT

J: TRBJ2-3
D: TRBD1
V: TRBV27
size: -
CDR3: CASSSGTDTDTQYF
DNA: TGTGCCAGCAGTTCCGGGACAGACACAGATACGCAGTATTTT

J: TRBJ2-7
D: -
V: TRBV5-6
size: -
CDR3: CASSRAMLEQYF
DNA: TGTGCCAGCAGCAGAGCGATGCTGGAGCAGTACTTC

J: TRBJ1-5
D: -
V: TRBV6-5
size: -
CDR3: CASSLGAGNQPQHF
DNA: TGTGCCAGCAGTTTAGGGGCGGGGAATCAGCCCCAGCATTTT

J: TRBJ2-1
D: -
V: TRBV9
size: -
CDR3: CASSAPSSYNEQFF
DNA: TGTGCCAGCAGCGCCCCCTCTTCCTACAATGAGCAGTTCTTC

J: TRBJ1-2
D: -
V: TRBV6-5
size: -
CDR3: CASSYSNGGYTF
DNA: TGTGCCAGCAGTTACAGTAACGGTGGCTACACCTTC

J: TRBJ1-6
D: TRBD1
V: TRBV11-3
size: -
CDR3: CASSCPPGQENSPLHF
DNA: TGTGCCAGCAGCTGCCCTCCGGGACAGGAGAATTCACCCCTCCACTTT

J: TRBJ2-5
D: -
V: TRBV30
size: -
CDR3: CARSLIGEAVQETQYF
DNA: TGTGCCCGGAGCCTTATAGGAGAAGCGGTCCAAGAGACCCAGTACTTC